Listed here are 24 T cell receptor beta chains from one sample, sequenced in a study of shared clonotypes between healthy human individuals. In the naive CD8 group, cells lacked CD45RO and were positively selected for CCR7, so terminally differentiated effector memory CD45RA+ cells were left out. TCRdb's table, derived via immunoSEQ multiplex PCR, lists solely in-frame clones and lacks some. The sample consists of some 2.1 million clones, about 95% of them appearing once. Material: naive CD8+ T cells sorted from blood. These receptors were obtained from a man aged 18 to 30 in good health.

This clone was recorded only once. The chain couples TRBV7-2 to TRBJ2-3; TRBD2 matches at 11 bases. Germline V lookup: CDR1 SGHTA, CDR2 FQGNSA. With 5 bases clipped from V and 6 bases from J, the junction kept 10 bases outside the gene matches. This CDR3 contains 16 residues. The CDR3 protein is CASSARPSGRWDTQYF. CDR3 in DNA: TGTGCCAGCAGCGCCCGTCCTAGCGGGAGGTGGGATACGCAGTATTTT.

The chain is built from TRBV30 and TRBJ2-5, with D possibly TRBD2 on 5 matching bases. Germline V gene lookup returns CDR1 GTSNPN and CDR2 SVGIG (reference sequence). Trimming removed 4 bases at V and 5 bases at J, with 11 bases between. CDR3 length equals 12 residues. The DNA of the CDR3 is TGTGCCTGGACGACATCGGGGGAGACCCAGTACTTC. Protein product: CAWTTSGETQYF.

V usage is TRBV6-5 and J usage is TRBJ2-1; weak D call: TRBD1 (6 bases). CDR3 size: 13 residues. V was cut by 10 bases and J by 6 bases, with 16 bases left in between. CDR1 and CDR2 from the germline V gene are MNHEY and SVGAGI. The CDR3 protein is CAIGPLGANEQFF. CDR3 DNA: TGTGCCATCGGGCCCCTGGGGGCCAATGAGCAGTTCTTC.

V is TRBV6-5 and J is TRBJ2-3; maybe TRBD1 (6 bases). The V end was cut by 0 bases, the J end by 0 bases, with 10 bases between. CDR1 and CDR2 from the germline V gene are MNHEY and SVGAGI. CDR3 size: 16 residues. The CDR3 sequence is CASSYSSTGSTDTQYF. CDR3 DNA: TGTGCCAGCAGTTACTCGTCGACAGGTAGCACAGATACGCAGTATTTT.

The rearrangement links TRBV4-1 to TRBJ2-3, with D possibly being TRBD2 (5 bases). This CDR3 has 13 amino acids. Per the germline V gene, CDR1 is MGHRA and CDR2 is YSYEKL. Deletions cut 2 bases from V and 8 bases from J, with 11 bases between. In DNA form, the CDR3 reads TGCGCCAGCAGCCAAACGTTCGAGGGTACGCAGTATTTT. It is translated as CASSQTFEGTQYF.

This chain joins TRBV7-9 and TRBJ1-2; 7 bases map to TRBD1. Germline V lookup: CDR1 SEHNR, CDR2 FQNEAQ (reference sequence). J was trimmed by 6 bases and V by 11 bases; bases with no gene match: 9. The CDR3 is 12 residues long. Here the CDR3 DNA reads TGTGCCTCCCGGACAGGTTCGGATGGCTACACCTTC. It translates to CASRTGSDGYTF.

The chain couples TRBV10-2 to TRBJ2-2, with D maybe TRBD1 (7 bases). V lost 7 bases and J lost 5, with 8 bases in between. Germline-derived CDR1 and CDR2 are WSHSY and SAAADI. The CDR3 runs to 12 residues. CDR3 loop: CASTGGTGELFF. The CDR3 coding sequence is TGCGCCAGCACAGGGGGGACCGGGGAGCTGTTTTTT.

The chain joins TRBV9 to TRBJ2-3; 9 bases are shared with TRBD2. This CDR3 has 16 amino acids. J was trimmed by 2 bases and V by 1 base; bases with no gene match: 5. Germline V gene sequence: CDR1 SGDLS, CDR2 YYNGEE. The DNA for the CDR3 is TGTGCCAGCAGCGTATTTGCGGGGGGGCCCACAGATACGCAGTATTTT. This translates into CASSVFAGGPTDTQYF.

A note on this clone: This sample includes further DNA sequences coding for the same CDR3. The genes are TRBV7-9 and TRBJ2-1, with D possibly being TRBD1 or TRBD2 (5 bases each). V lost 5 bases and J 0 bases, leaving 11 bases between the germline ends. Per the germline V gene, CDR1 is SEHNR and CDR2 is FQNEAQ (reference sequence). The CDR3 loop spans 15 amino acids. CDR3 in amino acids: CASSPSGTSYNEQFF. CDR3 sequence (DNA): TGTGCCAGCAGCCCCTCGGGGACCTCCTACAATGAGCAGTTCTTC.

This chain joins TRBV2 and TRBJ2-5; weak D call: TRBD1 (6 bases). Trimming cost V 2 bases and J 2 bases, with 12 bases left between them. The CDR3 is 15 amino acids. Per the germline V gene, CDR1 is SNHLY and CDR2 is FYNNEI. CDR3 sequence (DNA): TGTGCCAGCAGTGAAAAACAGGGCGGTCAAGAGACCCAGTACTTC. Translating it yields CASSEKQGGQETQYF.

V gene TRBV28 combines with J gene TRBJ1-2, with D unresolved. The CDR3 has 13 residues. Germline values: CDR1 MDHEN, CDR2 SYDVKM. V was trimmed by 5 bases and J by 1 base, leaving 8 bases between them. CDR3: CASSVRYNYGYTF. The CDR3 DNA reads as TGTGCCAGCAGTGTCCGATATAACTATGGCTACACCTTC.

Notes on this clone: Distinct nucleotide sequences in the sample also encode this CDR3. The chain joins TRBV27 to TRBJ1-6; D call uncertain. Trimming took off 0 bases at V and 0 bases at J, with 9 bases between the two ends. Germline lookup yields CDR1 MNHEY and CDR2 SMNVEV (reference sequence). The length of the CDR3 is 17 residues. In DNA form, the CDR3 reads TGTGCCAGCAGTTTATCAGCTGAGAGCTCCTATAATTCACCCCTCCACTTT. This sequence encodes CASSLSAESSYNSPLHF.

The rearrangement links TRBV6-4 to TRBJ1-6; no reliable D call. Trimming removed 3 bases from V and 1 base from J, with 7 bases in between. The CDR3 has 15 amino acids. CDR1 and CDR2 from the germline V gene are MRHNA and SNTAGT. The CDR3, as DNA: TGTGCCAGCAGTGAAGTCGGGTCCTATAATTCACCCCTCCACTTT. Protein: CASSEVGSYNSPLHF.

V usage is TRBV9 and J usage is TRBJ2-1; D might be TRBD2 (7 bases). V lost 0 bases and J lost 5, with 12 bases in between. This CDR3 contains 15 residues. Germline V lookup: CDR1 SGDLS, CDR2 YYNGEE. In nucleotides, the CDR3 is TGTGCCAGCAGCGTAGGAGGGGGAGGGGACAATGAGCAGTTCTTC. It is translated as CASSVGGGGDNEQFF.

V gene TRBV19 combines with J gene TRBJ2-7; D possibly corresponds to TRBD1 (5 bases). Germline V gives CDR1 LNHDA, CDR2 SQIVND (reference sequence). CDR3 length: 14 amino acids. The V end was cut by 3 bases, the J end by 2 bases, with 11 bases between. The CDR3 region has the DNA TGTGCCAGTAGTATTACCGACAGAACCTACGAGCAGTACTTC. Its protein is CASSITDRTYEQYF.

This clone was seen only once. Other DNA sequences in the same sample also yield this CDR3. The rearrangement joins TRBV7-8 to TRBJ2-7; D is unresolved. CDR1 SGHVS and CDR2 FQNEAQ come from the germline V gene. Trimming pared 1 base from V and 2 bases from J, leaving 9 bases between. The CDR3 runs 14 residues. The DNA for the CDR3 is TGTGCCAGCAGCTTAGGTGGCGGAGCCTACGAGCAGTACTTC. Its protein product is CASSLGGGAYEQYF.

This clone was seen only once. Other DNA sequences from this sample encode an identical CDR3 as well. The genes are TRBV27 and TRBJ1-1, with TRBD1 as a possible D gene (5 bases). Germline-derived CDR1 and CDR2 are MNHEY and SMNVEV (reference sequence). The CDR3 totals 14 residues. The V end was cut by 5 bases, the J end by 1 base, with 11 bases between. The CDR3 region is CASSPLGGNTEAFF. As DNA, the CDR3 is TGTGCCAGCAGTCCCCTGGGGGGGAACACTGAAGCTTTCTTT.

V and J are TRBV9 and TRBJ1-3; TRBD1 matches at 7 bases. The ends lost 0 bases at V and 4 bases at J; junction bases unmatched: 7. Germline V CDR1 and CDR2: SGDLS, YYNGEE. The CDR3 extends over 16 amino acids. The CDR3 protein is CASSVGEGASGNTIYF. CDR3 DNA sequence: TGTGCCAGCAGCGTAGGGGAGGGGGCGTCGGGAAACACCATATATTTT.

Turning to this clone: In the same sample, other DNA sequences code for this CDR3. The J gene is TRBJ2-1, the V gene TRBV7-9; perhaps TRBD2 as D (6 bases). The CDR3 runs to 14 residues. Germline V gives CDR1 SEHNR, CDR2 FQNEAQ (reference sequence). The V and J ends lost 5 bases and 3 bases respectively, with 11 bases between them. CDR3 coding DNA: TGTGCCAGCAGCCTGGGACTCGGCTACAATGAGCAGTTCTTC. Amino acids: CASSLGLGYNEQFF. Drawing the rest from reference TRBV7-9 and TRBJ2-1, the complete variable domain is DTGVSQNPRHKITKRGQNVTFRCDPISEHNRLYWYRQTLGQGPEFLTYFQNEAQLEKSRLLSDRFSAERPKGSFSTLEIQRTEQGDSAMYLCASSLGLGYNEQFFGPGTRLTVL.

The V and J genes are TRBV6-4 and TRBJ2-2, with 14 bases identical to TRBD2. V shed 6 bases and J 3 bases; nucleotides not matched to a gene: 3. This CDR3 contains 16 residues. Germline assignment: CDR1 MRHNA and CDR2 SNTAGT. The CDR3 sequence: CASRGLAGEDTGELFF. The CDR3 nucleotides are TGTGCCAGCAGGGGACTAGCGGGAGAGGACACCGGGGAGCTGTTTTTT.

This chain links TRBV15 with TRBJ2-7, with 7 nucleotides matching TRBD1. With V trimmed by 5 bases and J by 0 bases, 7 bases remained unmatched. Looked up from germline, CDR1 is LNHNV and CDR2 is YYDKDF (reference sequence). CDR3 length: 15 residues. In DNA form, the CDR3 reads TGTGCCACCAGCTCGGACAGGTGGAGCTCCTACGAGCAGTACTTC. Translated: CATSSDRWSSYEQYF.

The rearrangement links TRBV15 to TRBJ1-1, with no clear D. The length of the CDR3 is 12 residues. The germline V and J ends were trimmed by 5 bases and 7 bases, with 11 bases remaining between them. Germline V lookup: CDR1 LNHNV, CDR2 YYDKDF (reference sequence). The CDR3 DNA follows: TGTGCCACCAGCGGCGAAACCCTTGAAGCTTTCTTT. It is translated as CATSGETLEAFF.

The chain links TRBV5-6 to TRBJ1-2; possible D gene TRBD1, 6 bases. Germline V CDR1 and CDR2: SGHDT, YYEEEE. Trimming shortened V by 0 bases and J by 4 bases, and 10 bases separated the two germline ends. The CDR3 covers 14 residues. The chain's CDR3 is CASSLVQGTYGYTF. The CDR3 region has the DNA TGTGCCAGCAGCTTGGTGCAGGGGACCTATGGCTACACCTTC.

This sequence joins TRBV5-4 and TRBJ2-5; 8 bases are shared with TRBD2. The V and J ends lost 0 bases and 3 bases, in that order; junction bases with no gene match: 1. Per germline, CDR1 SGHNT and CDR2 YYREEE (reference sequence). The CDR3 is 14 residues long. CDR3 coding DNA: TGTGCCAGCAGCTTGGAACTAGCGGAAGAGACCCAGTACTTC. Translation gives CASSLELAEETQYF.